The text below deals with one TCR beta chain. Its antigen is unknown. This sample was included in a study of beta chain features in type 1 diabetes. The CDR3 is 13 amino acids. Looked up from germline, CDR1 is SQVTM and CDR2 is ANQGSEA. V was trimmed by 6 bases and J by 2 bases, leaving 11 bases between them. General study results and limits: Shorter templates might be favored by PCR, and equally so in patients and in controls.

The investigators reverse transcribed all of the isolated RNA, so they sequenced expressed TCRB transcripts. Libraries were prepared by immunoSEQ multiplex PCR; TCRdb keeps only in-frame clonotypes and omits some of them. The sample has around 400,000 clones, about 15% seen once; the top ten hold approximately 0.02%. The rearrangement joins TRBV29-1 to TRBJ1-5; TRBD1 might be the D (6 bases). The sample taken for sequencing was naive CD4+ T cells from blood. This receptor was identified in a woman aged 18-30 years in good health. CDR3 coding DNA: TGCAGCGTAGGACAGAACCGCAATCAGCCCCAGCATTTT. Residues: CSVGQNRNQPQHF.